This T cell receptor beta chain is drawn from a study of control samples from healthy donors and cancer patients. TCRdb keeps only in-frame clones here, not all; method: immunoSEQ multiplex PCR. The top ten hold approximately 12% of the sample, which has 150,000 to 200,000 clones, around nine tenths seen once. The CDR3 totals 17 residues. Germline values: CDR1 SGHDT, CDR2 YYEEEE. V lost 1 base to trimming and J lost 3 bases, with 14 bases between them. The TCR sequence derives from a man aged 25 to 40 in good health. Material for sequencing was blood. The genes are TRBV5-6 and TRBJ2-6, with unresolved D. CDR3: CASSLRYPTVGANVLTF. In DNA form, the CDR3 reads TGTGCCAGCAGCTTGAGGTATCCGACGGTTGGGGCCAACGTCCTGACTTTC.